The 32 T cell receptor beta chains given below trace back to one sample, sequenced in a study of blood T cell repertoires in COVID-19. The table came from immunoSEQ multiplex PCR; TCRdb's copy has only in-frame clones and leaves some out. This sample carries roughly 170,000 clones, less than 90% of them seen once, and the ten largest clones take under 4.5%. The specimen was PBMCs or T cells enriched from blood (not recorded which). Source of these receptors: a woman aged 45-65 years who had recovered from COVID-19.

The chain couples TRBV27 to TRBJ1-3; D possibly corresponds to TRBD1 (6 bases). V lost 5 bases, J lost 7 bases, and 18 bases lay in between. The germline gives CDR1 MNHEY, CDR2 SMNVEV (reference sequence). The CDR3 totals 15 residues. CDR3 bases: TGTGCCAGCAGTGTCTTAGGGGGGGCCGGGAACACCATATATTTT. It encodes CASSVLGGAGNTIYF.

In its sample, this clone was seen a few times. The rearrangement joins TRBV10-3 to TRBJ1-5; D is ambiguous. V gave up 2 bases and J gave up 3 bases, with 17 bases separating them. Per germline, CDR1 ENHRY and CDR2 SYGVKD. CDR3 length: 17 residues. In DNA form, the CDR3 reads TGTGCCATCAGTGAGGCCGTTGGGTCGGGGATCAATCAGCCCCAGCATTTT. Amino acid sequence: CAISEAVGSGINQPQHF.

The chain recombines TRBV6-5 with TRBJ1-2; TRBD1 matches 9 bases. This CDR3 has 14 amino acids. Trimming took 8 bases from V and 8 from J; bases not matched to a gene: 12. The germline gives CDR1 MNHEY, CDR2 SVGAGI. In nucleotides, the CDR3 is TGTGCCAGCCGGACAGGGGCCGGCGTTTTAGGCTACACCTTC. Its translation is CASRTGAGVLGYTF.

The rearrangement joins TRBV7-6 to TRBJ1-2; D uncertain. There are 13 residues in the CDR3. Germline CDR1 SGHVS, CDR2 FNYEAQ. The V gene lost 0 bases and the J gene lost 8 bases, with 10 bases spanning the gap. DNA for the CDR3: TGTGCCAGCAGCTTAGCGGGCCAAGTAGGCTACACCTTC. This translates into CASSLAGQVGYTF. The whole variable domain, filled in from reference TRBV7-6 and TRBJ1-2, reads GAGVSQSPRYKVTKRGQDVALRCDPISGHVSLYWYRQALGQGPEFLTYFNYEAQQDKSGLPNDRFSAERPEGSISTLTIQRTEQRDSAMYRCASSLAGQVGYTFGSGTRLTVV.

This clone was counted between two and nine times. The chain uses TRBV19 and TRBJ1-2; TRBD1 matches 7 bases. The CDR3 is 12 residues long. Germline V CDR1 and CDR2: LNHDA, SQIVND (reference sequence). Unmatched junction bases numbered 3, after V lost 9 bases and J lost 2 bases. The CDR3 coding sequence is TGTGCCAGCCGACAGGGCAACTATGGCTACACCTTC. Amino acid sequence: CASRQGNYGYTF.

The CDR3 coding sequence is TGTGCCAGTAGTCGGACAGGGGACTCTGGGGCCAACGTCCTGACTTTC. Its translation is CASSRTGDSGANVLTF. The rearrangement uses TRBV19 and TRBJ2-6; 9 bases are shared with TRBD1. The J segment lost 0 bases and the V segment lost 5 bases, leaving 2 bases of the junction unmatched. The CDR3 has 16 amino acids. Looked up from germline, CDR1 is LNHDA and CDR2 is SQIVND (reference sequence).

The genes are TRBV27 and TRBJ2-4, with D perhaps matching TRBD1 (6 bases). Germline CDR1 reads MNHEY; CDR2 reads SMNVEV (reference sequence). Trimming took off 8 bases at V and 5 bases at J, with 10 bases between the two ends. This CDR3 is built from 12 residues. In DNA, the CDR3 is TGTGCCAGCCGTACAGGGCAAAACATTCAGTACTTC. Its protein is CASRTGQNIQYF.

In this sample, this clone turned up once. The gene calls are TRBV9 and TRBJ2-3, with 7 bases identical to TRBD2. Germline CDR1 reads SGDLS; CDR2 reads YYNGEE. Losses at the gene ends were 3 bases for V and 5 bases for J; bases not matched to a gene: 15. CDR3 length: 17 amino acids. The CDR3 here is CASSAVPAGMIGDTQYF. DNA of the CDR3: TGTGCCAGCAGCGCCGTGCCAGCGGGGATGATTGGAGATACGCAGTATTTT.

The chain combines TRBV28 with TRBJ1-6; D is ambiguous. The CDR3 consists of 16 residues. The V and J ends lost 3 bases and 7 bases respectively, with 16 bases between them. CDR1 and CDR2 (germline): MDHEN, SYDVKM. The CDR3 bases are TGTGCCAGCAGTTTGGTGACTTTCAGCCTCAATTCACCCCTCCACTTT. This sequence encodes CASSLVTFSLNSPLHF.

This clone has just a few counts. This sample also contains other DNA sequences that code for the same CDR3. The rearrangement joins TRBV7-9 to TRBJ1-2; D is uncertain. The germline V gene has CDR1 SEHNR and CDR2 FQNEAQ (reference sequence). The CDR3 has 14 amino acids. V lost 1 base to trimming and J lost 0 bases, with 6 bases between them. CDR3 region: CASSLVAANYGYTF. The CDR3 DNA sequence: TGTGCCAGCAGCTTAGTAGCGGCTAACTATGGCTACACCTTC.

V is TRBV6-1 and J is TRBJ2-7; D is undetermined. Trimming shortened V by 3 bases and J by 7 bases, and 13 bases separated the two germline ends. The germline CDR1 and CDR2 sequences are MNHNS and SASEGT. The CDR3 has 13 residues. CDR3 bases: TGTGCCAGCAGTGACGGAGACCTACGAGAGCAGTACGTC. Translation gives CASSDGDLREQYV.

This clone occurred a few times. Other nucleotide sequences in the sample specify the same CDR3. The chain employs TRBV6-5 and TRBJ2-5; D gene ambiguous. Per the germline V gene, CDR1 is MNHEY and CDR2 is SVGAGI. CDR3 length: 11 amino acids. V lost 5 bases and J 5 bases, leaving 6 bases between the germline ends. For the CDR3, the DNA is TGTGCCAGCAGTCGCCGGGAGACCCAGTACTTC. It codes for CASSRRETQYF.

V is TRBV28 and J is TRBJ1-5; tentative D call: TRBD1 (6 bases). Germline loops: CDR1 MDHEN, CDR2 SYDVKM. V was clipped by 3 bases and J by 6 bases, with 12 bases between them. The CDR3 extends over 14 amino acids. CDR3 coding DNA: TGTGCCAGCAGTTTCGTGGCAGGGGTTCAGCCCCAGCATTTT. As protein: CASSFVAGVQPQHF.

This sequence joins TRBV12-1 and TRBJ2-7; the table assigns TRBD1, which was not confirmed against the DNA. TRBV12-1 has pseudogene status. The length of the CDR3 is 18 residues. The CDR3 DNA reads as TGTGCCAGCAGCCCCATCGGGGAATACAGGGTAGACCCCTACGAGCAGTACGTC. This encodes CASSPIGEYRVDPYEQYV.

This clone was seen a handful of times. The CDR3 is CASSVQGNTEAFF. The CDR3 bases are TGTGCCAGCAGCGTACAGGGGAACACTGAAGCTTTCTTT. The V and J genes are TRBV7-3 and TRBJ1-1, with a possible D match to TRBD1 (6 bases). Trimming removed 5 bases from V and 1 base from J, with 8 bases in between. The CDR3 covers 13 residues. Germline values: CDR1 SGHTA, CDR2 FQGTGA.

The gene calls are TRBV5-1 and TRBJ1-1; possibly TRBD1 for D (5 bases). Germline loops: CDR1 SGHRS, CDR2 YFSETQ. V was trimmed by 9 bases and J by 13 bases, leaving 22 bases between them. This CDR3 spans 12 amino acids. The CDR3 reads CATKFLTGDLFF. CDR3 in DNA: TGCGCCACCAAATTCTTAACGGGGGATCTTTTCTTT.

The chain employs TRBV7-9 and TRBJ1-1; D is perhaps TRBD1 (5 bases). The V gene lost 5 bases and the J gene lost 0 bases, with 13 bases spanning the gap. The CDR3 covers 15 residues. Germline lookup yields CDR1 SEHNR and CDR2 FQNEAQ (reference sequence). DNA of the CDR3: TGTGCCAGCAGCCGCCAAACAGGAGTGAACACTGAAGCTTTCTTT. It is translated as CASSRQTGVNTEAFF.

This sequence joins TRBV18 and TRBJ2-3; possibly TRBD2 for D (6 bases). Trimming took off 2 bases at V and 5 bases at J, with 17 bases between the two ends. Germline V gives CDR1 KGHSH, CDR2 LQKENI. CDR3 length: 16 amino acids. This CDR3 reads CASSPAGAGMVDTQYF. In DNA form, the CDR3 reads TGTGCCAGCTCACCAGCTGGTGCGGGGATGGTAGATACGCAGTATTTT.

This chain connects TRBV30 to TRBJ1-2; the D gene is possibly TRBD1 (5 bases). This CDR3 region has 13 residues. Germline CDR1 GTSNPN, CDR2 SVGIG (reference sequence). Trimming removed 2 bases from V and 3 bases from J, with 10 bases in between. CDR3 sequence reads: CAWSQGLYYGYTF. CDR3 DNA sequence: TGTGCCTGGAGTCAGGGCTTATACTATGGCTACACCTTC.

The chain couples TRBV7-8 to TRBJ2-1; D may be TRBD2 (5 bases). The CDR3 is made up of 16 amino acids. Germline-derived CDR1 and CDR2 are SGHVS and FQNEAQ. The V and J ends lost 3 bases and 0 bases respectively, with 12 bases between them. The CDR3, as DNA: TGTGCCAGCAGCTTGCCTATAGCGCCCTCCTACAATGAGCAGTTCTTC. Protein product: CASSLPIAPSYNEQFF.

The V and J genes are TRBV6-6 and TRBJ2-1, with D maybe TRBD1 (6 bases). Trimming pared 8 bases from V and 1 base from J, leaving 12 bases between. The germline V gene encodes CDR1 MNHNY and CDR2 SVGAGI (reference sequence). The CDR3 has 14 amino acids. The CDR3 sequence: CASGAGASYNEQFF. CDR3 DNA: TGTGCCAGCGGGGCAGGGGCTTCCTACAATGAGCAGTTCTTC.

The chain couples TRBV11-2 to TRBJ2-7; TRBD2 agrees at 13 bases. J was trimmed by 7 bases and V by 1 base; bases with no gene match: 4. Germline lookup yields CDR1 SGHAT and CDR2 FQNNGV. The CDR3 loop spans 15 amino acids. This CDR3 reads CASSLGGLAGYEQYV. The CDR3 DNA follows: TGTGCCAGCAGCTTAGGGGGACTAGCGGGATATGAGCAGTACGTC.

This chain connects TRBV27 to TRBJ2-7; weak D call: TRBD1 (5 bases). This CDR3 region has 15 residues. The V end was cut by 6 bases, the J end by 3 bases, with 18 bases between. CDR1 MNHEY and CDR2 SMNVEV come from the germline V gene (reference sequence). The CDR3, as DNA: TGTGCCAGCAGAGAGTCGGACAAACCTTGCTACGAGCAGTACGTC. Protein: CASRESDKPCYEQYV.

The chain has TRBV2 and TRBJ2-7; tentatively, D is TRBD2 (6 bases). Germline V gene sequence: CDR1 SNHLY, CDR2 FYNNEI. The length of the CDR3 is 12 residues. The ends were cut back, 10 bases at V and 3 bases at J, with 13 bases in the middle. The CDR3 region has the DNA TGTGCCACCGGCGGGAACAGCTACGAGCAGTACGTC. As protein: CATGGNSYEQYV.

The chain employs TRBV3-1 (or the pseudogene TRBV3-2) and TRBJ2-5; D is perhaps TRBD2 (6 bases). CDR1 is LGHDT, CDR2 YNNKEL, per germline (reference sequence). Trimming stripped 4 bases from V and 6 bases from J, with 12 bases between. There are 13 residues in the CDR3. CDR3: CASSLTSAKTQYF. DNA of the CDR3: TGTGCCAGCAGCCTGACTAGTGCGAAGACCCAGTACTTC.

Of note for this clone: This may arise from a read error, as a much more abundant clone is one base away. This same CDR3 is encoded by further DNA sequences in the sample. The J gene is TRBJ2-2, the V gene TRBV7-8; unclear D gene. Germline V lookup: CDR1 SGHVS, CDR2 FQNEAQ. This CDR3 region has 13 residues. The V and J ends lost 4 bases and 2 bases respectively, with 5 bases between them. The CDR3 region is CASSSVNTGELFF. In nucleotides, the CDR3 is TGTGCCAGCAGCTCGGTCAACACCGGGGAGCTGTTTTTT. Together with reference TRBV7-8 and TRBJ2-2, the CDR3 gives the full variable domain: GAGVSQSPRYKVAKRGQDVALRCDPISGHVSLFWYQQALGQGPEFLTYFQNEAQLDKSGLPSDRFFAERPEGSVSTLKIQRTQQEDSAVYLCASSSVNTGELFFGEGSRLTVL.

The chain combines TRBV27 with TRBJ1-5, with no clear D. The germline gives CDR1 MNHEY, CDR2 SMNVEV (reference sequence). V was cut by 1 base and J by 1 base, with 8 bases left in between. The CDR3 is 15 amino acids. The CDR3 nucleotides read TGTGCCAGCAGTTTATTACAGCCAAGCAATCAGCCCCAGCATTTT. This gives the protein CASSLLQPSNQPQHF.

The chain employs TRBV27 and TRBJ2-5, with D possibly matching TRBD1 (5 bases). CDR1 and CDR2 (germline): MNHEY, SMNVEV (reference sequence). Trimming left V 3 bases short and J 5 bases short, with 7 bases between. This CDR3 comprises 12 residues. For the CDR3, the DNA is TGTGCCAGCAGTTTTAGGGGTGAGACCCAGTACTTC. It specifies CASSFRGETQYF.

The V call is TRBV19, the J call TRBJ1-6; D remains ambiguous. The length of the CDR3 is 15 residues. V was cut by 7 bases and J by 0 bases, with 10 bases left in between. Per germline, CDR1 LNHDA and CDR2 SQIVND (reference sequence). CDR3 in amino acids: CASTATSSYNSPLHF. The CDR3 coding sequence is TGTGCCAGTACGGCGACTAGCTCCTATAATTCACCCCTCCACTTT.

The chain joins TRBV27 to TRBJ2-3; D ambiguous. The V gene lost 0 bases and the J gene lost 1 base, with 5 bases spanning the gap. Germline V gives CDR1 MNHEY, CDR2 SMNVEV (reference sequence). The length of the CDR3 is 14 residues. The CDR3 nucleotides read TGTGCCAGCAGTTTATCGCAGGGCACAGATACGCAGTATTTT. Protein: CASSLSQGTDTQYF.

The chain joins TRBV28 to TRBJ1-1; 9 bases agree with TRBD1. With V trimmed by 6 bases and J by 4 bases, 6 bases remained unmatched. From germline, CDR1 is MDHEN and CDR2 SYDVKM. CDR3 size: 14 residues. The CDR3 region is CASRATGGGTEAFF. As DNA, the CDR3 is TGTGCCAGCAGAGCGACAGGGGGGGGCACTGAAGCTTTCTTT.

This chain joins TRBV7-2 and TRBJ1-1, with no clear D. Germline loops: CDR1 SGHTA, CDR2 FQGNSA. The germline V and J ends were trimmed by 3 bases and 6 bases, with 11 bases remaining between them. The CDR3 is made up of 13 amino acids. The CDR3, as DNA: TGTGCCAGCAGCTTTTTCCTAGAGGCTGAAGCTTTCTTT. Amino acid sequence: CASSFFLEAEAFF.